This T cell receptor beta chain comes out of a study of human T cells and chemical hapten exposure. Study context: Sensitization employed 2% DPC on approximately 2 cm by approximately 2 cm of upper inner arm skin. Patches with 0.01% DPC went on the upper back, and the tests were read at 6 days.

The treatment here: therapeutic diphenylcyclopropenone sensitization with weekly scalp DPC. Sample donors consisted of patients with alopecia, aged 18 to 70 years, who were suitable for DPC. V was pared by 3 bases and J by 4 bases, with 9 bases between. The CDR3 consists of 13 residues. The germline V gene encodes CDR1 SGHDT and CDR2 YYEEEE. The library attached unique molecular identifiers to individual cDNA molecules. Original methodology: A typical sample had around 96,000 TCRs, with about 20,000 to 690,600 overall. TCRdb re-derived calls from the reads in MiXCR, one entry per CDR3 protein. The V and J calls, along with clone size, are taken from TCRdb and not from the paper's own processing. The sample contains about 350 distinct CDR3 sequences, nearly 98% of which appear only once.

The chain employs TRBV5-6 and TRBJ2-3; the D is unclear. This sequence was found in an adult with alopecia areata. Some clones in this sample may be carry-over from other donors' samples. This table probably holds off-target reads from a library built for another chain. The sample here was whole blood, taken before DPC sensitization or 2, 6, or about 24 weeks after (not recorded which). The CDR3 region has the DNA TGTGCCAGCAGCTCGCGTGGGGCAGATACGCAGTATTTT. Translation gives CASSSRGADTQYF.